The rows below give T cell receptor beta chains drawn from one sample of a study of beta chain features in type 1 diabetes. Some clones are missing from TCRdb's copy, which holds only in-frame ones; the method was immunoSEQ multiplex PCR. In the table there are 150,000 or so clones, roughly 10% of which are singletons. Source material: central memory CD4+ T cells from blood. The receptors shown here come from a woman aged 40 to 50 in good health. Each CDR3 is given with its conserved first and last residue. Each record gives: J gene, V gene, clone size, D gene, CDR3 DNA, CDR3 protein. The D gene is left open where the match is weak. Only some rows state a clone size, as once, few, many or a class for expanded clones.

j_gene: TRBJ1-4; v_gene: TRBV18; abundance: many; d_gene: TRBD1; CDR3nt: TGTGCCAGCTCACTTAATCAGGGGGCAGAGGAAAAACTGTTTTTT; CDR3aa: CASSLNQGAEEKLFF
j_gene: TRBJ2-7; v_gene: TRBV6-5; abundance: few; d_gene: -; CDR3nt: TGTGCCAGCAGCCTCTCCAGCGTCGACCCCTACGAGCAGTACTTC; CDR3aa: CASSLSSVDPYEQYF
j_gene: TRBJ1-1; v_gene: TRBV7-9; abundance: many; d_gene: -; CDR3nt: TGTGCCAGCACGGTCATGAACACTGAAGCTTTCTTT; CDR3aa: CASTVMNTEAFF
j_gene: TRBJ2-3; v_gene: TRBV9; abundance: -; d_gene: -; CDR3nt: TGTGCCAGCAGCATCATCTCGGGAGTCGGCACAGATACGCAGTATTTT; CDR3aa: CASSIISGVGTDTQYF
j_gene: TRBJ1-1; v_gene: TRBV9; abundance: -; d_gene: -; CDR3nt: TGTGCCAGCAGTGCGGGCGGGCTGAACACTGAAGCTTTCTTT; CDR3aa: CASSAGGLNTEAFF
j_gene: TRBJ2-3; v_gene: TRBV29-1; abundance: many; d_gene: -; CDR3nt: TGCAGCGTGGGGACACCCGGGGATACGCAGTATTTT; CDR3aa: CSVGTPGDTQYF
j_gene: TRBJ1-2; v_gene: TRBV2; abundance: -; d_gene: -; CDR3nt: TGTGCCAGCAGTGAATCAGGGATCTATGGCTACACCTTC; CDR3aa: CASSESGIYGYTF
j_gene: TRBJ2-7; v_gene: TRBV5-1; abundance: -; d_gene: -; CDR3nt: TGCGCCAGCAGCTTGGACACAGGTTCCTACGAGCAGTACTTC; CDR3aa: CASSLDTGSYEQYF
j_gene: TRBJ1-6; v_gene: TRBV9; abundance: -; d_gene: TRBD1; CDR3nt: TGTGCCAGCAGCCCTCACGGACAGGGTGTGAGTTCACCCCTCCACTTT; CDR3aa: CASSPHGQGVSSPLHF
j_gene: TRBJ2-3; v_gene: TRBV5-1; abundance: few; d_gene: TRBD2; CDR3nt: TGCGCCAGCAGCCAAAGGACTAGCGGCAAGACAGATACGCAGTATTTT; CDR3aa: CASSQRTSGKTDTQYF
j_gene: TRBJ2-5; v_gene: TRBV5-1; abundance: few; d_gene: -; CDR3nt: TGCGCCAGCAGCTTGGCTCCGGCCAATGGGGCAGAGACCCAGTACTTC; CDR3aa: CASSLAPANGAETQYF
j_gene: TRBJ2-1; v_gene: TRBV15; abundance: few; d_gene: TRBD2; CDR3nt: TGTGCCACCAGCAGAGAAGGGGAGGGCTCGGGGAGAAATGAGCAGTTCTTC; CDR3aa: CATSREGEGSGRNEQFF
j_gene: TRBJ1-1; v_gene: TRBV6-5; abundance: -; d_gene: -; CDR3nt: TGTGCCAGCAGGGAACAGGGAGACACTGAAGCTTTCTTT; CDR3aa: CASREQGDTEAFF
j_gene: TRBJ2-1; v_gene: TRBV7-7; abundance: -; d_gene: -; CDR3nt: TGTGCCAGCAGCCCCGATTCCAGCTCCTACAATGAGCAGTTCTTC; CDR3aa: CASSPDSSSYNEQFF
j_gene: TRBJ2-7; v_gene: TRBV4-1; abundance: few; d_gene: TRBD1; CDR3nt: TGCGCCAGCAGCCAAGCGACAGGGATTTTCTACGAGCAGTACTTC; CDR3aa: CASSQATGIFYEQYF
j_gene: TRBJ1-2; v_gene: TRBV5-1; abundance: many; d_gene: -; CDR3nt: TGCGCCAGCAGCGGGGGCGAGGATGGCTACACCTTC; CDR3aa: CASSGGEDGYTF
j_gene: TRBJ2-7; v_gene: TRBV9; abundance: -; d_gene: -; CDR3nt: TGTGCCAGCAGCGTGGGACTCTGGGGCGAGCAGTACTTC; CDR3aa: CASSVGLWGEQYF
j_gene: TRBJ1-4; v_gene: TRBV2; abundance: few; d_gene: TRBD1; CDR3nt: TGTGCCAGCGACAGGGGGCGGAATGAAAAACTGTTTTTT; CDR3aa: CASDRGRNEKLFF
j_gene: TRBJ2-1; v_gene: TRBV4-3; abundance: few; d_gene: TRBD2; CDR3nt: TGCGCCAGCAGCCAAAAGCCCCATGGTAGCGGGATATCCCGCAATGAGCAGTTCTTC; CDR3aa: CASSQKPHGSGISRNEQFF
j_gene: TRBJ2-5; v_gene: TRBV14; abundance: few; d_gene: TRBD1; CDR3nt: TGTGCCAGCAGCCAGGCCACAGGGGGCGGCGAGACCCAGTACTTC; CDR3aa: CASSQATGGGETQYF
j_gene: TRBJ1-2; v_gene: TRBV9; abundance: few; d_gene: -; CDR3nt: TGTGCCAGCAGCGGGGTGGACAGTGTTAATGGCTACACCTTC; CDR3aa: CASSGVDSVNGYTF
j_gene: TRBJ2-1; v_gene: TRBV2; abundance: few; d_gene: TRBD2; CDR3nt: TGTGCCAGCCAGGGCGGGGGCTACAATGAGCAGTTCTTC; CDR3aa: CASQGGGYNEQFF
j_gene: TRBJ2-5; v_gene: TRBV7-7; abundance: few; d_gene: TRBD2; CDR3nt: TGTGCCAGCAGCTTAGATCTAGCGGGGGGGACCCAGTACTTC; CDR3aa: CASSLDLAGGTQYF
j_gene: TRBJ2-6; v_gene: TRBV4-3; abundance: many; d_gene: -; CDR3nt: TGCGCCAGCAGCCAAGTCAGCTCTGGGGCCAACGTCCTGACTTTC; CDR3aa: CASSQVSSGANVLTF
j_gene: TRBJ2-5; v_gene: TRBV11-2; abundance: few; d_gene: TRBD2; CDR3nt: TGTGCCAGCAGCTTACAAAGCGGGGGGACAGAGACCCAGTACTTC; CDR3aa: CASSLQSGGTETQYF
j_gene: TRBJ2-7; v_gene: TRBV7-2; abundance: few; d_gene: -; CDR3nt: TGTGCCAGCAGCTCAACAGGTCCCTACGAGCAGTACTTC; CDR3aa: CASSSTGPYEQYF
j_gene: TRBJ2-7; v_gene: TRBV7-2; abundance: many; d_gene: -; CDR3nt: TGTGCCAGCACCGTATACGAGCAGTACTTC; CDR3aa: CASTVYEQYF
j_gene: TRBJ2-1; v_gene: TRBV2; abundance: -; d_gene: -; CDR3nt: TGTGCCAGCAGCCCTATTAATGAGCAGTTCTTC; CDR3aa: CASSPINEQFF
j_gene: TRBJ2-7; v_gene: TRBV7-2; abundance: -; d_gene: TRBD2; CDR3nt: TGTGCCAGCAGCTTAGAGGGACTACCCGCCTACGAGCAGTACTTC; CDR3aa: CASSLEGLPAYEQYF
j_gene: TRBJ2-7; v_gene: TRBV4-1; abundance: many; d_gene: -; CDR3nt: TGCGCCAGCAGCCAAAGGACAGCAAGCTCCTACGAGCAGTACTTC; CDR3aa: CASSQRTASSYEQYF
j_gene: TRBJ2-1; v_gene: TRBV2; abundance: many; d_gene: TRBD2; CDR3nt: TGTGCCAGCAGGCGACTAGCGGGGGGGAGGGACAATGAGCAGTTCTTC; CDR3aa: CASRRLAGGRDNEQFF
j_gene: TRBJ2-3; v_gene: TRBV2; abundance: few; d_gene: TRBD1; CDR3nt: TGTGCCAGCAGAAACAGACAGGGGTACACAGATACGCAGTATTTT; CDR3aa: CASRNRQGYTDTQYF
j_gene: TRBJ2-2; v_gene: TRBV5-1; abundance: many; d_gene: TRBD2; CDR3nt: TGCGCCAGCAGCTTCGAGCGGGGGGGCAGAACCGGGGAGCTGTTTTTT; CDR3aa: CASSFERGGRTGELFF
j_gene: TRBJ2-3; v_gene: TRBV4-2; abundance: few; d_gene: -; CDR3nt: TGTGCCAGCAGCCAAGATGAGGTGGCCACAGATACGCAGTATTTT; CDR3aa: CASSQDEVATDTQYF
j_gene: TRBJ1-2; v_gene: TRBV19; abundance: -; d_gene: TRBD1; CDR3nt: TGTGCCAGTAGTATAGCCCAGGGACAGGGAGGAGGCTACACCTTC; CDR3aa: CASSIAQGQGGGYTF
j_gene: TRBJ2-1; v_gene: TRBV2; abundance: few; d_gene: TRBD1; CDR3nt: TGTGCCAGCAGTGAAGGACAGGGGCCCTGGGAGCAGTTCTTC; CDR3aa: CASSEGQGPWEQFF
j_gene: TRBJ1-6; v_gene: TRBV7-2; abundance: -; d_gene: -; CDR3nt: TGTGCCAGCAGCCGCATAACGGGAACAGCAAGCTCCTATAATTCACCCCTCCACTTT; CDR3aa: CASSRITGTASSYNSPLHF
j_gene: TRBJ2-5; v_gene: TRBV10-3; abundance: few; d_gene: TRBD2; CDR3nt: TGTGCCATCAAGGACAGCGGGGGGGCTGGGGAGACCCAGTACTTC; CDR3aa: CAIKDSGGAGETQYF
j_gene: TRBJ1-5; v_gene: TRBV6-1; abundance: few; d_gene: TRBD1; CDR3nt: TGTGCCAGCAGTGCAGGGGGGAATCAGCCCCAGCATTTT; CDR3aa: CASSAGGNQPQHF
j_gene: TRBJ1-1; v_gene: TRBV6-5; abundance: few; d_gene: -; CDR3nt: TGTGCCAGCAGTTGGGGGGGAAGGAACACTGAAGCTTTCTTT; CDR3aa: CASSWGGRNTEAFF
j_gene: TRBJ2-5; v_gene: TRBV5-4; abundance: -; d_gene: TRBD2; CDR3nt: TGTGCCAGCAGCTTTAGGTCCACTAGCGGGGGTAGGGAGACCCAGTACTTC; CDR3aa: CASSFRSTSGGRETQYF